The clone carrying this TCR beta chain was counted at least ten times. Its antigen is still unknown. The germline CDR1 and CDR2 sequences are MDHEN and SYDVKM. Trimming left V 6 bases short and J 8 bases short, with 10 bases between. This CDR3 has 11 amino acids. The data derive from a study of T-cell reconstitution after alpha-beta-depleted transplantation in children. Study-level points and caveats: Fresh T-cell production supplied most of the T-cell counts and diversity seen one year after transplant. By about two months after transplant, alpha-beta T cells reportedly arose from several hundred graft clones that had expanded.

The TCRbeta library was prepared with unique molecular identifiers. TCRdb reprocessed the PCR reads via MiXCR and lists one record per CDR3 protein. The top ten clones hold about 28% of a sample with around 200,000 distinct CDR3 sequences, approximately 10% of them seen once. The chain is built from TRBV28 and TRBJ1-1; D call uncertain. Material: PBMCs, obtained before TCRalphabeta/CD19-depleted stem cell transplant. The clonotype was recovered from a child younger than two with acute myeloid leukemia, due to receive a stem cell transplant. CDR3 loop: CASSREGEAFF. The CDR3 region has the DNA TGTGCCAGCAGCCGCGAGGGAGAAGCTTTCTTT.